What follows are 3 T cell receptor beta chains derived from one specimen sequenced in a study of blood T cell repertoires in COVID-19. Assay: immunoSEQ multiplex PCR; the TCRdb copy retains only in-frame clones and omits some. The sample lists 150,000 to 200,000 clones; 79% were seen once. The source material was peripheral blood. Every receptor here comes from a man in his sixties with active or convalescent COVID-19.

The V call is TRBV10-3, the J call TRBJ1-2; tentatively, D is TRBD1 (6 bases). The CDR3 contains 13 residues. Germline V CDR1 and CDR2: ENHRY, SYGVKD. Trimming shortened V by 3 bases and J by 3 bases, and 8 bases separated the two germline ends. The CDR3 here is CAISDGQYYGYTF. The CDR3 DNA follows: TGTGCCATCAGTGACGGACAGTACTATGGCTACACCTTC.

The rearrangement uses TRBV18 and TRBJ2-7, with TRBD1 as a possible D gene (5 bases). The CDR3 runs 14 residues. The germline V gene has CDR1 KGHSH and CDR2 LQKENI. The V gene lost 3 bases and the J gene lost 5 bases, with 14 bases spanning the gap. The CDR3 nucleotides read TGTGCCAGCTCACCGCAGGGTCTAAGCGACGAGCAGTACTTC. Amino acid sequence: CASSPQGLSDEQYF.

This clone has just one count. This chain links TRBV12-5 with TRBJ1-2, with unresolved D. The germline V gene encodes CDR1 LGHNT and CDR2 FRNRAP. The CDR3 is 13 residues long. Between the trimmed V and J ends, which lost 1 base and 2 bases, there was a span of 5 bases. CDR3 loop: CASGLDNNYGYTF. DNA of the CDR3: TGTGCTAGTGGTTTGGACAACAACTATGGCTACACCTTC.